This T cell receptor (beta chain) comes out of a study of OX40 agonist ivuxolimab in advanced cancers. Only a few counts were recorded for this clone. The assay was immunoSEQ multiplex PCR, and TCRdb's table has in-frame clones only and misses some. The table has tens of thousands of clones, more than 75% seen once. Germline V gene data show CDR1 as MDHEN and CDR2 as SYDVKM. V was clipped by 4 bases and J by 5 bases; unmatched bases: 7. This CDR3 has 15 residues. Material: CD4+ or CD8+ T cells sorted from blood, obtained in a trial of the OX40 agonist ivuxolimab. This receptor was identified in an adult with an advanced solid tumor such as melanoma, head and neck, liver or kidney cancer. This chain uses TRBV28 with TRBJ1-4, with TRBD1 matching over 7 bases. CDR3 protein: CASSSEGAGNEKLFF. Written as DNA, the CDR3 is TGTGCCAGCAGTTCGGAGGGGGCCGGCAATGAAAAACTGTTTTTT. Drawing the rest from reference TRBV28 and TRBJ1-4, the complete variable domain is DVKVTQSSRYLVKRTGEKVFLECVQDMDHENMFWYRQDPGLGLRLIYFSYDVKMKEKGDIPEGYSVSREKKERFSLILESASTNQTSMYLCASSSEGAGNEKLFFGSGTQLSVL.